The 22 T cell receptor beta chains listed next were all sequenced from one sample in a study of blood T cell repertoires in COVID-19. Sequencing used immunoSEQ multiplex PCR; TCRdb keeps in-frame clones, though not all of them. The sample has roughly 250,000 clones, 88% seen once; the top ten hold about 4%. The sequenced sample was peripheral blood. All receptors derive from a man between 60 and 70 years old who had recovered from COVID-19.

The rearrangement joins TRBV7-9 to TRBJ1-2; TRBD1 might be the D (5 bases). This CDR3 has 16 amino acids. The germline V gene has CDR1 SEHNR and CDR2 FQNEAQ (reference sequence). V was pared by 5 bases and J by 2 bases, with 18 bases between. The CDR3 region is CASSGLVGGKNYGYTF. In DNA, the CDR3 is TGTGCCAGCAGCGGTCTTGTCGGGGGTAAGAACTATGGCTACACCTTC.

This clone appeared a few times. The rearrangement joins TRBV7-9 to TRBJ1-6; perhaps TRBD1 as D (6 bases). The CDR3 length is 14 residues. The germline V and J ends were trimmed by 0 bases and 7 bases, with 7 bases remaining between them. Germline CDR1 is SEHNR and CDR2 is FQNEAQ (reference sequence). The CDR3 DNA is TGTGCCAGCAGCTTAGCAGGGGGAAATTCACCCCTCCACTTT. Translation: CASSLAGGNSPLHF.

As concerns this clone: A read error may produce the germline difference seen at one junction end. The rearrangement joins TRBV9 to TRBJ2-1; 9 bases are shared with TRBD2. The CDR3 sequence is 16 residues long. Germline assignment: CDR1 SGDLS and CDR2 YYNGEE. In nucleotides, the CDR3 is TGTGCCAGCACCGTAGCCCCCGGCGGGGGGGGAAATGAGCAGTTCTTC. It yields the protein CASTVAPGGGGNEQFF.

J is TRBJ2-1 and V is TRBV3-1 (or the pseudogene TRBV3-2), with TRBD1 matching over 7 bases. Per germline, CDR1 LGHDT and CDR2 YNNKEL (reference sequence). The CDR3 consists of 17 residues. V trimming: 1 base; J trimming: 0 bases; junction bases outside the gene matches: 6. The CDR3 DNA is TGTGCCAGCAGCCAAGTAGGGGGCCTAAGCTCCTACAATGAGCAGTTCTTC. This gives the protein CASSQVGGLSSYNEQFF.

The chain carries TRBV2 and TRBJ2-7; 10 bases map to TRBD2. After removal of 3 bases from V and 0 bases from J, the junction contained 5 bases not matched to a gene. The germline V gene encodes CDR1 SNHLY and CDR2 FYNNEI. CDR3 size: 16 residues. CDR3 region: CASSDPLAGVSYEQYF. The DNA for the CDR3 is TGTGCCAGCAGTGATCCCCTAGCGGGGGTCTCCTACGAGCAGTACTTC.

The chain combines TRBV24-1 with TRBJ1-2, with a tentative D call TRBD1 (5 bases). This CDR3 is built from 14 residues. CDR1 KGHDR and CDR2 SFDVKD come from the germline V gene. V was shortened by 4 bases and J by 6 bases, with 14 bases between the two germline ends. CDR3 in amino acids: CATSETGESDGYTF. The DNA for the CDR3 is TGTGCCACCAGTGAAACAGGAGAGAGTGATGGCTACACCTTC.

The chain links TRBV27 to TRBJ1-1, with 8 positions matching TRBD1. V was clipped by 3 bases and J by 0 bases; unmatched bases: 3. This CDR3 has 15 residues. Germline V gene lookup returns CDR1 MNHEY and CDR2 SMNVEV (reference sequence). The CDR3: CASSFLQGVNTEAFF. The CDR3 nucleotides read TGTGCCAGCAGTTTCCTACAGGGGGTGAACACTGAAGCTTTCTTT.

This clone came up once. V and J are TRBV5-1 and TRBJ2-7, with 9 bases lining up with TRBD1. The CDR3 sequence is 16 residues long. Germline CDR1 and CDR2: SGHRS and YFSETQ. Trimming cost V 0 bases and J 8 bases; bases outside gene matches: 12. CDR3 amino acids: CASSLGGQGKSSKQYF. The DNA for the CDR3 is TGCGCCAGCAGCTTGGGCGGACAGGGGAAATCCTCTAAGCAGTACTTC.

CDR3 in amino acids: CASSLAGGNTEAFF. DNA of the CDR3: TGTGCCAGCAGCTTAGCGGGGGGGAACACTGAAGCTTTCTTT. The chain couples TRBV7-6 to TRBJ1-1, with a tentative D call TRBD1 (5 bases). Trimming cost V 0 bases and J 1 base, with 6 bases left between them. The CDR3 has 14 amino acids. CDR1 and CDR2 (germline): SGHVS, FNYEAQ.

The chain joins TRBV24-1 to TRBJ2-7; possible D gene TRBD1, 6 bases. Trimming cost V 4 bases and J 7 bases, with 13 bases left between them. CDR3 size: 13 residues. CDR1 and CDR2 (germline): KGHDR, SFDVKD. The CDR3 protein is CATSDLGTQEQYF. In DNA, the CDR3 is TGTGCCACCAGTGACCTAGGGACACAGGAGCAGTACTTC.

The rearrangement joins TRBV7-2 to TRBJ2-1; D uncertain. The ends were cut back, 3 bases at V and 0 bases at J, with 9 bases in the middle. The germline V gene has CDR1 SGHTA and CDR2 FQGNSA. The CDR3 has 15 residues. The DNA for the CDR3 is TGTGCCAGCAGCTTGGCGGTCCTCTCCTACAATGAGCAGTTCTTC. Translating it yields CASSLAVLSYNEQFF.

In this sample, this clone turned up a few times. The chain is built from TRBV5-4 and TRBJ2-5; 8 bases agree with TRBD1. This CDR3 is 14 amino acids long. V shed 4 bases and J 1 base; nucleotides not matched to a gene: 3. CDR1 SGHNT and CDR2 YYREEE come from the germline V gene (reference sequence). In nucleotides, the CDR3 is TGTGCCAGCAGCGTGGGACAGGCCCAAGAGACCCAGTACTTC. Translated: CASSVGQAQETQYF.

V and J are TRBV7-3 and TRBJ2-3, with D possibly being TRBD2 (8 bases). The CDR3 sequence is 17 residues long. The ends were cut back, 4 bases at V and 5 bases at J, with 22 bases in the middle. Germline V gives CDR1 SGHTA, CDR2 FQGTGA. For the CDR3, the DNA is TGTGCCAGCAGCTCACAGGGGACTAGGGGTTTCAGAGATACGCAGTATTTT. This gives the protein CASSSQGTRGFRDTQYF.

The gene calls are TRBV10-2 and TRBJ2-2, with 10 positions matching TRBD2. The J segment lost 4 bases and the V segment lost 5 bases, leaving 1 base of the junction unmatched. CDR3 length: 14 amino acids. Germline values: CDR1 WSHSY, CDR2 SAAADI. The CDR3 protein is CASSLAGVTGELFF. The CDR3 bases are TGCGCCAGCAGTCTAGCGGGGGTCACCGGGGAGCTGTTTTTT.

This clone was seen once. This sequence joins TRBV10-3 and TRBJ1-2; perhaps TRBD1 as D (5 bases). CDR1 and CDR2 from the germline V gene are ENHRY and SYGVKD. This CDR3 region has 14 residues. V lost 5 bases and J lost 3, with 13 bases in between. The chain's CDR3 is CAISLTPQDYGYTF. The CDR3 nucleotides are TGTGCCATCAGTCTGACCCCACAGGACTATGGCTACACCTTC.

The genes are TRBV9 and TRBJ1-6; D is unclear. Germline lookup yields CDR1 SGDLS and CDR2 YYNGEE. Between the trimmed V and J ends, which lost 2 bases and 10 bases, there was a span of 10 bases. The CDR3 is made up of 13 amino acids. The CDR3 DNA reads TGTGCCAGCAGCGTGGGCCCTGGCTCACCCCTCCACTTT. Protein product: CASSVGPGSPLHF.

This clone is a singleton in its sample. The chain carries TRBV30 and TRBJ1-4, with D perhaps matching TRBD1 (6 bases). Trimming pared 8 bases from V and 13 bases from J, leaving 20 bases between. The CDR3 is 12 residues long. Germline lookup yields CDR1 GTSNPN and CDR2 SVGIG (reference sequence). CDR3 nucleotides: TGTGCCGGGTACAGGGACCCCTATGGACTGTTTTTT. Protein: CAGYRDPYGLFF.

This chain joins TRBV14 and TRBJ2-1; 13 nucleotides align to TRBD2. This CDR3 has 20 amino acids. Germline CDR1 reads SGHDN; CDR2 reads FVKESK. Trimming took 4 bases from V and 0 from J; bases not matched to a gene: 12. In nucleotides, the CDR3 is TGTGCCAGCAGCCCTTTTCGGACTAGCGGGGGATCGAGCTCCTACAATGAGCAGTTCTTC. The encoded protein is CASSPFRTSGGSSSYNEQFF.

The J gene is TRBJ1-2, the V gene TRBV19; 7 bases agree with TRBD1. Germline V gene sequence: CDR1 LNHDA, CDR2 SQIVND (reference sequence). V was clipped by 11 bases and J by 7 bases; unmatched bases: 16. The CDR3 loop spans 14 amino acids. The DNA of the CDR3 is TGTGCCGGGGCGCCCGGACAGGTTTTTCTTGGCTACACCTTC. Its protein product is CAGAPGQVFLGYTF.

The J gene is TRBJ1-4, the V gene TRBV9; D may be TRBD1 (6 bases). Germline V gene sequence: CDR1 SGDLS, CDR2 YYNGEE. Trimming took 3 bases from V and 4 from J, leaving 16 bases between them. The CDR3 covers 16 residues. CDR3 residues: CASSGTRGAVNEKLFF. The CDR3 DNA sequence: TGTGCCAGCAGCGGAACGCGGGGGGCAGTTAATGAAAAACTGTTTTTT.

The chain uses TRBV5-1 and TRBJ2-5; D call uncertain. Trimming removed 7 bases from V and 2 bases from J, with 12 bases in between. There are 13 residues in the CDR3. Germline CDR1 SGHRS, CDR2 YFSETQ. In DNA form, the CDR3 reads TGCGCCAGCTCGACGACTCAGCAAGAGACCCAGTACTTC. Translated, it gives CASSTTQQETQYF.

This clone was recorded only once. The chain employs TRBV12-3 or TRBV12-4 and TRBJ2-7; 7 nucleotides agree with TRBD1. V was clipped by 5 bases and J by 4 bases; unmatched bases: 2. This CDR3 is built from 12 residues. The CDR3 DNA is TGTGCCAGCAGTACAGGGGTATACGAGCAGTACTTC. Encoded protein: CASSTGVYEQYF.